Following are 17 T cell receptor beta chains from one sample sequenced in a study of CD8 T cells in ankylosing spondylitis. From the 5' RACE reads, TCRdb called clonotypes with MiXCR, one entry per CDR3 protein. The table has about 30,000 distinct CDR3 sequences, roughly 5% seen once. Material: blood, either unsorted or a sorted T cell fraction (not recorded which). The receptors derive from a female donor with ankylosing spondylitis or in good health (not recorded which).

This clonotype has a handful of counts. The chain couples TRBV9 to TRBJ2-3, with 7 bases identical to TRBD2. The V segment lost 7 bases and the J segment 4 bases; nucleotides outside the gene matches: 12. Looked up from germline, CDR1 is SGDLS and CDR2 is YYNGEE. This CDR3 is built from 15 residues. The CDR3 DNA is TGTGCCAGCTCCGATAGGGAGGGGATTGCAGATACGCAGTATTTT. Translating it yields CASSDREGIADTQYF.

This clonotype came up a few times. The chain couples TRBV3-1 to TRBJ2-3; the D is unclear. Deletions cut 5 bases from V and 4 bases from J, with 16 bases between. Germline V gene data show CDR1 as LGHDT and CDR2 as YNNKEL (reference sequence). The CDR3 extends over 15 amino acids. The CDR3 bases are TGTGCCAGCAGCGAGCAGGCCCTGTGGGCAGATACGCAGTATTTT. It is translated as CASSEQALWADTQYF.

This clonotype was detected many times. The CDR3 coding sequence is TGTGCCAGCAGCGTAGGAACGGCCAAAAACATTCAGTACTTC. Encoded protein: CASSVGTAKNIQYF. V usage is TRBV9 and J usage is TRBJ2-4, with unresolved D. Germline CDR1 reads SGDLS; CDR2 reads YYNGEE. The CDR3 totals 14 residues. V was trimmed by 0 bases and J by 1 base, leaving 5 bases between them.

This clonotype was seen many times. This rearrangement joins TRBV9 to TRBJ1-2, with D possibly TRBD1 on 6 matching bases. The CDR3 spans 15 residues. With 3 bases removed from V and 4 bases from J, the gap between germline ends came to 16 bases. The germline gives CDR1 SGDLS, CDR2 YYNGEE. The CDR3 loop reads CASSAPGTTAYGYTF. The CDR3 nucleotides read TGTGCCAGCAGCGCCCCCGGGACAACGGCCTATGGCTACACCTTC.

The chain combines TRBV9 with TRBJ2-3; D is unresolved. V was shortened by 0 bases and J by 5 bases, with 4 bases between the two germline ends. CDR1 and CDR2 from the germline V gene are SGDLS and YYNGEE. The CDR3 runs to 12 residues. Here the CDR3 reads CASSVDLDTQYF. CDR3 in DNA: TGTGCCAGCAGCGTAGACCTAGATACGCAGTATTTT.

This clonotype turned up a few times. The rearrangement joins TRBV9 to TRBJ2-1; 10 bases are shared with TRBD1. CDR1 is SGDLS, CDR2 YYNGEE, per germline. J was trimmed by 6 bases and V by 4 bases; bases with no gene match: 22. This CDR3 is 20 amino acids long. CDR3 region: CASSLRGRTGGLSIVNEQFF. The CDR3 coding sequence is TGTGCCAGCAGCCTTCGGGGACGGACAGGGGGACTTAGCATCGTCAATGAGCAGTTCTTC.

This clonotype was found many times. The V and J genes are TRBV9 and TRBJ2-2, with D hard to call. V shed 1 base and J shed 6 bases, with 7 bases lying between them. The CDR3 is 13 residues long. The germline V gene encodes CDR1 SGDLS and CDR2 YYNGEE. This CDR3 reads CASSVRVSGELFF. The CDR3, as DNA: TGTGCCAGCAGCGTAAGGGTTTCCGGGGAGCTGTTTTTT.

This clonotype is medium-sized within its sample. The chain is built from TRBV9 and TRBJ2-1; D not resolved. This CDR3 is built from 14 residues. Per the germline V gene, CDR1 is SGDLS and CDR2 is YYNGEE. Trimming removed 5 bases at V and 10 bases at J, with 19 bases between. DNA of the CDR3: TGTGCCAGCAGTTATCGAGGCGACCCCAGGGAGCAGTTCTTC. It encodes CASSYRGDPREQFF.

The table lists this clonotype with a few counts. The V gene is TRBV9, the J gene TRBJ2-1; D is uncertain. Germline V gene lookup returns CDR1 SGDLS and CDR2 YYNGEE. The CDR3 loop spans 14 amino acids. V was trimmed by 4 bases and J by 0 bases, leaving 8 bases between them. The CDR3 DNA reads TGTGCCAGCAGCCTTCCGGGCTCCTACAATGAGCAGTTCTTC. Its translation is CASSLPGSYNEQFF.

This chain uses TRBV9 with TRBJ2-3; 13 bases line up with TRBD2. This CDR3 is built from 16 residues. The trim removed 4 bases at V and 5 bases at J, leaving 7 bases unmatched. The V gene's germline CDR1 is SGDLS and CDR2 YYNGEE. CDR3 in DNA: TGTGCCAGCAGCACACGGACTAGCGGGAGCGTAGATACGCAGTATTTT. It is translated as CASSTRTSGSVDTQYF.

Relative to its sample, this clonotype is medium-sized. This chain connects TRBV9 to TRBJ1-3; D gene unclear. CDR3 length equals 14 residues. V lost 0 bases to trimming and J lost 1 base, with 5 bases between them. Germline assignment: CDR1 SGDLS and CDR2 YYNGEE. CDR3 DNA sequence: TGTGCCAGCAGCGTAGACAGTTCTGGAAACACCATATATTTT. Its protein product is CASSVDSSGNTIYF.

This clonotype was observed a few times. The chain links TRBV9 to TRBJ2-5; D may correspond to TRBD1 or TRBD2 (7 bases each). With 1 base removed from V and 1 base from J, the gap between germline ends came to 20 bases. The CDR3 sequence is 18 residues long. Germline lookup yields CDR1 SGDLS and CDR2 YYNGEE. The CDR3 nucleotides are TGTGCCAGCAGCGTAAGACCGGGGGGCAGGGGGTTCCAAGAGACCCAGTACTTC. Encoded protein: CASSVRPGGRGFQETQYF.

V is TRBV6-4 and J is TRBJ2-7, with D tentatively TRBD1 (6 bases). V was clipped by 2 bases and J by 2 bases, with 16 bases between them. Germline V lookup: CDR1 MRHNA, CDR2 SNTAGT. This CDR3 is 16 amino acids long. In DNA, the CDR3 is TGTGCCAGCAGTGACCGGGACAACCACAGTCCCTACGAGCAGTACTTC. Amino acids: CASSDRDNHSPYEQYF.

This clonotype came up many times. The chain recombines TRBV9 with TRBJ2-3, with TRBD2 matching over 7 bases. Germline V lookup: CDR1 SGDLS, CDR2 YYNGEE. J was trimmed by 3 bases and V by 4 bases; bases with no gene match: 11. This CDR3 has 16 amino acids. The CDR3: CASSSKAGVGTDTQYF. The CDR3 bases are TGTGCCAGCAGCTCTAAGGCGGGAGTCGGGACAGATACGCAGTATTTT. Combining the CDR3 with reference TRBV9 and TRBJ2-3 gives the whole variable domain DSGVTQTPKHLITATGQRVTLRCSPRSGDLSVYWYQQSLDQGLQFLIQYYNGEERAKGNILERFSAQQFPDLHSELNLSSLELGDSALYFCASSSKAGVGTDTQYFGPGTRLTVL.

There are many counts of this clonotype. This chain joins TRBV9 and TRBJ2-3, with D perhaps matching TRBD2 (5 bases). Germline-derived CDR1 and CDR2 are SGDLS and YYNGEE. The CDR3 has 15 residues. The V gene lost 3 bases and the J gene lost 3 bases, with 14 bases spanning the gap. CDR3 sequence (DNA): TGTGCCAGCAGCGCCCTAGCAGGAATTACAGATACGCAGTATTTT. Amino acids: CASSALAGITDTQYF.

The rearrangement joins TRBV9 to TRBJ2-3, with D tentatively TRBD2 (6 bases). Per germline, CDR1 SGDLS and CDR2 YYNGEE. The CDR3 spans 16 residues. V lost 3 bases and J 0 bases, leaving 14 bases between the germline ends. The DNA of the CDR3 is TGTGCCAGCAGCGCAACGGGGGATCTTAGCACAGATACGCAGTATTTT. The encoded protein is CASSATGDLSTDTQYF.

This clonotype was seen ten or more times. This sequence joins TRBV9 and TRBJ1-1; D might be TRBD1 (5 bases). The V gene's germline CDR1 is SGDLS and CDR2 YYNGEE. V lost 0 bases and J lost 3, with 12 bases in between. CDR3 size: 15 residues. The chain's CDR3 is CASSVVGGIDTEAFF. The CDR3 DNA reads TGTGCCAGCAGCGTAGTCGGGGGGATTGACACTGAAGCTTTCTTT.